The 6 T cell receptor beta chains below all came from one sample that was sequenced in a study of radiotherapy plus CTLA-4 blockade in lung cancer. Produced via immunoSEQ multiplex PCR; TCRdb's table is partial and in-frame only. The data contain tens of thousands of clones, about four fifths of them singletons. Here the sequenced sample was peripheral blood, taken from a patient treated with radiotherapy plus ipilimumab. These receptors came from a human donor with non-small cell lung cancer whose response to radiotherapy plus ipilimumab could not be evaluated.

This clone was detected only once. The chain joins TRBV27 to TRBJ1-4, with unresolved D. The CDR3 runs 14 residues. CDR1 is MNHEY, CDR2 SMNVEV, per germline (reference sequence). The germline V and J ends were trimmed by 6 bases and 6 bases, with 14 bases remaining between them. CDR3 DNA: TGTGCCAGCAGCCCTATTGGGGAGGATGAAAAACTGTTTTTT. It encodes CASSPIGEDEKLFF.

The chain recombines TRBV5-4 with TRBJ2-3; 9 nucleotides line up with TRBD1. V lost 5 bases and J lost 0; bases outside the gene matches: 7. This CDR3 comprises 16 residues. The V gene's germline CDR1 is SGHNT and CDR2 YYREEE (reference sequence). DNA for the CDR3: TGTGCCAGCAGGGAGAACAGGGGGCGCAGCACAGATACGCAGTATTTT. This gives the protein CASRENRGRSTDTQYF.

V gene TRBV4-3 combines with J gene TRBJ2-3; 9 bases are shared with TRBD1. CDR1 is LGHNA, CDR2 YSLEER, per germline. The V gene end was trimmed by 4 bases and the J gene end by 2 bases; junction bases not matched to a gene: 4. This CDR3 contains 15 residues. CDR3 bases: TGCGCCAGCAGCCGGGACAGGGTGGACACAGATACGCAGTATTTT. Amino acids: CASSRDRVDTDTQYF.

The chain recombines TRBV7-9 with TRBJ2-1; D may be TRBD2 (6 bases). The V gene's germline CDR1 is SEHNR and CDR2 FQNEAQ (reference sequence). There are 14 residues in the CDR3. Trimming left V 7 bases short and J 5 bases short, with 15 bases between. The CDR3 protein is CASNVWTGDNEQFF. In nucleotides, the CDR3 is TGTGCCAGCAATGTGTGGACGGGAGACAATGAGCAGTTCTTC. Based on the CDR3 plus reference TRBV7-9 and TRBJ2-1, the full variable domain is DTGVSQNPRHKITKRGQNVTFRCDPISEHNRLYWYRQTLGQGPEFLTYFQNEAQLEKSRLLSDRFSAERPKGSFSTLEIQRTEQGDSAMYLCASNVWTGDNEQFFGPGTRLTVL.

The chain has TRBV28 and TRBJ2-3, with 11 nucleotides matching TRBD1. V gave up 5 bases and J gave up 2 bases; unmatched junction bases: 6. The CDR3 length is 16 residues. CDR1 MDHEN and CDR2 SYDVKM come from the germline V gene. CDR3 residues: CASSRPGQGVTDTQYF. The CDR3 DNA sequence: TGTGCCAGCAGTAGACCGGGACAGGGGGTCACAGATACGCAGTATTTT.

The chain recombines TRBV7-2 with TRBJ2-2; 11 bases agree with TRBD1. Germline values: CDR1 SGHTA, CDR2 FQGNSA. With 5 bases clipped from V and 4 bases from J, the junction kept 9 bases outside the gene matches. The CDR3 consists of 17 residues. The CDR3 nucleotides read TGTGCCAGCAGCCCAACAGGACAGGGGGCGATCACCGGGGAGCTGTTTTTT. It codes for CASSPTGQGAITGELFF.